One T cell receptor (beta chain) is described in this entry. As yet, its antigen is unknown. These data belong to a study of response to subunit inactivated influenza vaccine. Study-wide findings and caveats: Few additional T cells are recruited per seasonal influenza vaccination, authors suggested.

TCRdb used MiXCR to reprocess the RT-PCR reads, holding one entry per CDR3 protein. Counted here are roughly 650,000 distinct CDR3 sequences, less than 15% occurring once; the ten biggest clones make up around 7.6%. Germline CDR1 SGHRS, CDR2 YFSETQ. There are 17 residues in the CDR3. V shed 0 bases and J 6 bases; nucleotides not matched to a gene: 10. This sample comprised PBMCs from blood, obtained less than 15 days before vaccination. The clonotype comes from a man aged 45-65 years who received an inactivated influenza vaccine. The rearrangement uses TRBV5-1 and TRBJ2-3; 10 nucleotides align to TRBD2. In nucleotides, the CDR3 is TGCGCCAGCAGCTTGGGAAGCGGGGGGGCCGGATCGGATACGCAGTATTTT. Translating it yields CASSLGSGGAGSDTQYF.